These 24 T cell receptor beta chains share one sample of origin, sequenced in a study of T cell changes during pregnancy in multiple sclerosis (dated by TCRdb to between 2018 and 2021). The library relied on the immunoSEQ multiplex PCR assay. What TCRdb holds here is the immuneACCESS table cut down to in-frame rearrangements. Part of the clones is not present; checked against another copy, under half of the missing clones reflect an unresolved V gene, and the others are unexplained. Counted in this sample were approximately 40,000 clones; just under 95% of them appeared once. About 8.3% of the sample is taken by the ten largest. The sequencing here drew on CD8+ T cells from peripheral blood mononuclear cells, taken in the third trimester of pregnancy. These receptor sequences come from a female donor with multiple sclerosis, enrolled in a pregnancy study.

This clone was detected only once. The chain employs TRBV27 and TRBJ2-7; TRBD1 matches at 8 bases. CDR1 MNHEY and CDR2 SMNVEV come from the germline V gene (reference sequence). The J segment lost 7 bases and the V segment lost 4 bases, leaving 12 bases of the junction unmatched. The CDR3 spans 15 residues. Here the CDR3 DNA reads TGTGCCAGCAGTTCCTCGGACAGGGTAGATGAAGAGCAGTACTTC. It is translated as CASSSSDRVDEEQYF.

The chain links TRBV6-4 to TRBJ2-1, with 10 positions matching TRBD2. V was clipped by 6 bases and J by 6 bases; unmatched bases: 8. The CDR3 contains 15 residues. Germline lookup yields CDR1 MRHNA and CDR2 SNTAGT. CDR3 sequence reads: CASSLLAGGSNEQFF. The CDR3 DNA is TGTGCCAGCAGCCTTTTAGCGGGGGGATCCAATGAGCAGTTCTTC.

This chain connects TRBV30 to TRBJ2-1; D call uncertain. The CDR3 totals 13 residues. The V gene lost 0 bases and the J gene lost 6 bases, with 9 bases spanning the gap. Germline lookup yields CDR1 GTSNPN and CDR2 SVGIG (reference sequence). The CDR3 nucleotides read TGTGCCTGGAGTGTTCTAGTCACCAATGAGCAGTTCTTC. This codes for CAWSVLVTNEQFF.

The V and J genes are TRBV6-6 and TRBJ1-4, with 10 positions matching TRBD1. V trimming: 6 bases; J trimming: 7 bases; junction bases outside the gene matches: 5. This CDR3 region has 14 residues. CDR1 MNHNY and CDR2 SVGAGI come from the germline V gene (reference sequence). CDR3 DNA sequence: TGTGCCAGCAGACCGGGACAGGGGTTTGAAAAACTGTTTTTT. This gives the protein CASRPGQGFEKLFF.

The chain employs TRBV7-8 and TRBJ2-7; 8 bases match TRBD2. CDR1 and CDR2 (germline): SGHVS, FQNEAQ. Losses at the gene ends were 1 base for V and 4 bases for J; bases not matched to a gene: 15. The CDR3 covers 18 residues. This CDR3 is CASSLDFGGTRTPYEQYF. CDR3 bases: TGTGCCAGCAGCTTAGACTTCGGGGGGACTAGGACCCCGTACGAGCAGTACTTC.

The chain is built from TRBV19 and TRBJ2-7, with D possibly TRBD1 on 6 matching bases. This CDR3 spans 12 amino acids. Per germline, CDR1 LNHDA and CDR2 SQIVND (reference sequence). V was clipped by 5 bases and J by 7 bases, with 12 bases between them. The CDR3 DNA sequence: TGTGCCAGTAGTTTTGGGGGCCGGGAGCAGTACTTC. Translated, it gives CASSFGGREQYF.

The V gene is TRBV7-9, the J gene TRBJ2-1; possibly TRBD2 for D (5 bases). The CDR3 runs to 16 residues. Trimming cost V 5 bases and J 4 bases, with 18 bases left between them. Germline V gives CDR1 SEHNR, CDR2 FQNEAQ (reference sequence). CDR3: CASSPGWTLGYNEQFF. The CDR3 DNA sequence: TGTGCCAGCAGCCCGGGGTGGACTCTGGGTTACAATGAGCAGTTCTTC.

This clone was seen once. The genes are TRBV14 and TRBJ1-2, with D hard to call. Germline V gene data show CDR1 as SGHDN and CDR2 as FVKESK. Trimming stripped 0 bases from V and 7 bases from J, with 3 bases between. The CDR3 contains 11 residues. The CDR3 spells CASSQDFGYTF. The DNA of the CDR3 is TGTGCCAGCAGCCAAGACTTTGGCTACACCTTC.

The genes are TRBV11-2 and TRBJ1-5; 8 positions agree with TRBD1. The V gene's germline CDR1 is SGHAT and CDR2 FQNNGV. The CDR3 runs to 15 residues. Unmatched junction bases numbered 5, after V lost 1 base and J lost 6 bases. In nucleotides, the CDR3 is TGTGCCAGCAGCTTAGGGCAGGGGGCAGGTCAGCCCCAGCATTTT. Its translation is CASSLGQGAGQPQHF.

The J gene is TRBJ1-5, the V gene TRBV4-1, with a weak D call TRBD1 (5 bases). The CDR3 runs 14 residues. CDR1 is MGHRA and CDR2 is YSYEKL in the germline V gene. Trimming stripped 0 bases from V and 5 bases from J, with 8 bases between. CDR3 sequence: CASSQEGAHQPQHF. The CDR3, as DNA: TGCGCCAGCAGCCAAGAAGGGGCACATCAGCCCCAGCATTTT.

The genes are TRBV5-4 and TRBJ2-3; no clear D gene. The CDR3 extends over 12 amino acids. Germline values: CDR1 SGHNT, CDR2 YYREEE (reference sequence). V lost 4 bases to trimming and J lost 1 base, with 4 bases between them. DNA for the CDR3: TGTGCCAGCAGCCCAGGCACAGATACGCAGTATTTT. Its translation: CASSPGTDTQYF.

The V and J genes are TRBV11-2 and TRBJ1-1; D gene unclear. CDR1 is SGHAT, CDR2 FQNNGV, per germline. V lost 7 bases and J 2 bases, leaving 5 bases between the germline ends. The CDR3 consists of 11 residues. The DNA of the CDR3 is TGTGCCAGCAAGAGAAACACTGAAGCTTTCTTT. It codes for CASKRNTEAFF.

This chain links TRBV27 with TRBJ1-1, with 9 bases matching TRBD1. J gave up 4 bases and V 5 bases, and 5 bases lay outside the gene matches. The CDR3 loop spans 14 amino acids. CDR1 is MNHEY, CDR2 SMNVEV, per germline (reference sequence). CDR3: CASSPTTGGTEAFF. The CDR3 nucleotides are TGTGCCAGCAGTCCTACGACAGGGGGCACTGAAGCTTTCTTT.

The chain carries TRBV18 and TRBJ2-2, with TRBD2 as a possible D gene (5 bases). CDR1 and CDR2 from the germline V gene are KGHSH and LQKENI. CDR3 length equals 16 residues. Between the trimmed V and J ends, which lost 4 bases and 7 bases, there was a span of 19 bases. The CDR3 nucleotides are TGTGCCAGCTCACAACTCCCCCAGCGCGGAGGCGGGGAGCTGTTTTTT. This codes for CASSQLPQRGGGELFF.

This chain uses TRBV6-5 with TRBJ2-3; D uncertain. Germline CDR1 MNHEY, CDR2 SVGAGI. CDR3 length: 13 amino acids. Trimming removed 1 base at V and 6 bases at J, with 8 bases between. In DNA, the CDR3 is TGTGCCAGCAGTTACTTTGGAGCGGATACGCAGTATTTT. Protein sequence: CASSYFGADTQYF.

The chain couples TRBV2 to TRBJ1-4, with no clear D. Germline CDR1 SNHLY, CDR2 FYNNEI. The CDR3 is 16 amino acids. V lost 0 bases, J lost 8 bases, and 16 bases lay in between. The CDR3 reads CASSEAGEGLREKLFF. The DNA for the CDR3 is TGTGCCAGCAGTGAAGCGGGAGAGGGCCTTAGAGAAAAACTGTTTTTT. The entire variable domain, with the rest obtained from reference TRBV2 and TRBJ1-4, is as follows: EPEVTQTPSHQVTQMGQEVILRCVPISNHLYFYWYRQILGQKVEFLVSFYNNEISEKSEIFDDQFSVERPDGSNFTLKIRSTKLEDSAMYFCASSEAGEGLREKLFFGSGTQLSVL.

This clone was observed once. V is TRBV29-1 and J is TRBJ2-3; D unresolved. The V and J ends lost 5 bases and 2 bases respectively, with 11 bases between them. Germline CDR1 is SQVTM and CDR2 is ANQGSEA. The CDR3 runs 13 residues. The DNA for the CDR3 is TGCAGCGTTAAATTCAGGAACACAGATACGCAGTATTTT. It specifies CSVKFRNTDTQYF.

The chain employs TRBV2 and TRBJ1-5, with a possible D match to TRBD1 (5 bases). This CDR3 has 13 amino acids. V lost 6 bases to trimming and J lost 6 bases, with 12 bases between them. The germline V gene encodes CDR1 SNHLY and CDR2 FYNNEI. CDR3 in DNA: TGTGCCAGCAGGGGACCCGGGAGTCAGCCCCAGCATTTT. Amino acids: CASRGPGSQPQHF. The entire variable domain, with the rest obtained from reference TRBV2 and TRBJ1-5, is as follows: EPEVTQTPSHQVTQMGQEVILRCVPISNHLYFYWYRQILGQKVEFLVSFYNNEISEKSEIFDDQFSVERPDGSNFTLKIRSTKLEDSAMYFCASRGPGSQPQHFGDGTRLSIL.

The gene calls are TRBV19 and TRBJ2-3, with a weak D call TRBD2 (8 bases). This CDR3 spans 15 amino acids. Germline loops: CDR1 LNHDA, CDR2 SQIVND (reference sequence). Trimming stripped 7 bases from V and 5 bases from J, with 19 bases between. The CDR3, as DNA: TGTGCCAGTACCGAGGGGGCGGGGGGATTAGATACGCAGTATTTT. Translating gives CASTEGAGGLDTQYF.

The chain links TRBV27 to TRBJ1-1, with D possibly matching TRBD1 (5 bases). Per germline, CDR1 MNHEY and CDR2 SMNVEV (reference sequence). The V and J ends lost 6 bases and 5 bases respectively, with 16 bases between them. This CDR3 is built from 14 residues. The CDR3 region has the DNA TGTGCCAGCAGGGCGTGGGGCTCTGGGACTGAAGCTTTCTTT. It yields the protein CASRAWGSGTEAFF.

The V and J genes are TRBV7-6 and TRBJ2-7; weak D call: TRBD2 (6 bases). This CDR3 is 15 amino acids long. The V gene's germline CDR1 is SGHVS and CDR2 FNYEAQ. Between the trimmed V and J ends, which lost 2 bases and 5 bases, there was a span of 16 bases. This chain's CDR3 is CASSLLGGDLNEQYF. The CDR3 DNA reads TGTGCCAGCAGCTTATTGGGGGGAGACTTAAACGAGCAGTACTTC. Filled out from reference TRBV7-6 and TRBJ2-7, the complete variable domain reads GAGVSQSPRYKVTKRGQDVALRCDPISGHVSLYWYRQALGQGPEFLTYFNYEAQQDKSGLPNDRFSAERPEGSISTLTIQRTEQRDSAMYRCASSLLGGDLNEQYFGPGTRLTVT.

This clone occurred once. The rearrangement joins TRBV6-5 to TRBJ1-1; D remains unclear. The CDR3 extends over 15 amino acids. The V gene's germline CDR1 is MNHEY and CDR2 SVGAGI. V gave up 3 bases and J gave up 3 bases, with 14 bases separating them. The CDR3 DNA reads TGTGCCAGCAGTTATAGCCACACGAGTCACACTGAAGCTTTCTTT. Translating it yields CASSYSHTSHTEAFF.

V is TRBV2 and J is TRBJ2-7; 8 nucleotides align to TRBD1. V was clipped by 1 base and J by 3 bases; unmatched bases: 8. The CDR3 contains 16 residues. Per germline, CDR1 SNHLY and CDR2 FYNNEI. The CDR3 DNA follows: TGTGCCAGCAGTGAAGGTGTCGGGACAGGTCTCTACGAGCAGTACTTC. It specifies CASSEGVGTGLYEQYF. Complete variable domain (other parts from reference TRBV2 and TRBJ2-7): EPEVTQTPSHQVTQMGQEVILRCVPISNHLYFYWYRQILGQKVEFLVSFYNNEISEKSEIFDDQFSVERPDGSNFTLKIRSTKLEDSAMYFCASSEGVGTGLYEQYFGPGTRLTVT.

This chain links TRBV25-1 with TRBJ2-1; the D is unclear. The CDR3 is 15 residues long. Trimming left V 1 base short and J 8 bases short, with 15 bases between. In germline, CDR1 is MGHDK, CDR2 SYGVNS. The CDR3 reads CASSEFRSSRDEQFF. The CDR3 DNA is TGTGCCAGCAGTGAATTTCGGTCTAGTAGAGATGAGCAGTTCTTC.